What follows is one T cell receptor beta chain and its context. From its re-call of the 5' RACE reads, TCRdb lists each CDR3 protein once, without DNA. The table lists about 450,000 distinct CDR3 sequences. This sample stems from a study of monozygotic twins with inflammatory bowel disease. The V gene's germline CDR1 is MNHEY and CDR2 SVGAGI. The CDR3 consists of 16 residues. Blood was drawn once per donor, and each sample measured under 3 ml. The sequencing sample was made of blood. This chain uses TRBV6-5 with TRBJ1-1; TCRdb lists TRBD1, though no DNA is available to test this call. The receptor comes from a human donor with ulcerative colitis or Crohn's disease, or a healthy co-twin of an affected twin (not recorded which). This CDR3 is CASSYSVGQVYTEAFF.